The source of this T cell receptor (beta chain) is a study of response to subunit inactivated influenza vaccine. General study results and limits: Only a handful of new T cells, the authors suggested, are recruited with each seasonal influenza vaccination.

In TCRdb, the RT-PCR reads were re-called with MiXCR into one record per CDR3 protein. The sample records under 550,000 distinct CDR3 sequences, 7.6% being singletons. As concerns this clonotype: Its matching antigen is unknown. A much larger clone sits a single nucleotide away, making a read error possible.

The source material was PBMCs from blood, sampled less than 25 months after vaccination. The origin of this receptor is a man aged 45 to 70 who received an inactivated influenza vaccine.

The CDR3 region is CACSRPTGGLSTDTQYF. Written as DNA, the CDR3 is TGTGCCTGCAGTCGACCGACAGGGGGCCTTAGCACAGATACGCAGTATTTT. This chain links TRBV3-1 with TRBJ2-3; 10 bases are shared with TRBD1. The CDR3 is made up of 17 amino acids. CDR1 and CDR2 (germline): LGHDT, YNNKEL (reference sequence).